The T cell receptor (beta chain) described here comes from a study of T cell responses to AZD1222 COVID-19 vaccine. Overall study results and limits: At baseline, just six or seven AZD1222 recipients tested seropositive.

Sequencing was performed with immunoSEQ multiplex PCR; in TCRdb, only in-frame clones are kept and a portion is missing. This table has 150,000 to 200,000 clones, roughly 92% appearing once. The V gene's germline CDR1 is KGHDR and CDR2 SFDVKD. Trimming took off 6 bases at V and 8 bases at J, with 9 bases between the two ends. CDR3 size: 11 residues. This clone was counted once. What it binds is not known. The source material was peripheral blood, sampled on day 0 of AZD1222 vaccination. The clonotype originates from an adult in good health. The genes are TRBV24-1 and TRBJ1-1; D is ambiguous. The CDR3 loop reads CATSYLGEAFF. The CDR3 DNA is TGTGCCACCAGTTATCTGGGGGAAGCTTTCTTT.